This passage covers 30 T cell receptor beta chains from one sample sequenced in a study of PD-L1 blockade in urothelial cancer (TCRdb year 2017). Receptors were amplified or captured by the immunoSEQ multiplex PCR assay. In its TCRdb copy, this immuneACCESS table keeps in-frame sequences only and misses some clones. Where compared with another copy, unresolved V genes explain less than half of these, and the others have no known cause. For this sample there are about 76,000 clones; roughly 90% appear just once. Of the sample, approximately 0.89% falls within the top ten clones. The time point label corresponds to: peripheral blood 6 weeks after treatment start. The sequencing here drew on PBMCs, taken around atezolizumab (anti-PD-L1) treatment. All receptors derive from a woman of 80 years or more with urothelial cancer.

This sequence joins TRBV27 and TRBJ2-1; TRBD2 matches 8 bases. CDR1 is MNHEY, CDR2 SMNVEV, per germline (reference sequence). After removal of 10 bases from V and 0 bases from J, the junction contained 8 bases not matched to a gene. This CDR3 has 15 amino acids. The CDR3 sequence: CATVRSGSSYNEQFF. CDR3 DNA: TGTGCCACCGTTCGAAGCGGGAGCTCCTACAATGAGCAGTTCTTC.

The chain employs TRBV10-1 and TRBJ2-2; 10 positions agree with TRBD2. This CDR3 contains 15 residues. The germline CDR1 and CDR2 sequences are WNHNN and SYGVQD (reference sequence). Losses at the gene ends were 2 bases for V and 6 bases for J; bases not matched to a gene: 3. This CDR3 reads CASSEPAGGAGELFF. CDR3 DNA: TGCGCCAGCAGTGAGCCAGCGGGAGGGGCCGGGGAGCTGTTTTTT.

CDR3 sequence reads: CASSPGPGQKGYGYTF. The CDR3 region has the DNA TGCGCCAGCAGCCCTGGGCCGGGACAGAAGGGCTATGGCTACACCTTC. The rearrangement uses TRBV5-1 and TRBJ1-2; 7 bases map to TRBD1. V lost 4 bases to trimming and J lost 4 bases; unmatched junction nucleotides: 13. The CDR3 spans 16 residues. Germline CDR1 and CDR2: SGHRS and YFSETQ. Full variable domain (missing parts from reference TRBV5-1 and TRBJ1-2): KAGVTQTPRYLIKTRGQQVTLSCSPISGHRSVSWYQQTPGQGLQFLFEYFSETQRNKGNFPGRFSGRQFSNSRSEMNVSTLELGDSALYLCASSPGPGQKGYGYTFGSGTRLTVV.

The chain employs TRBV5-1 and TRBJ2-1, with TRBD2 as a possible D gene (5 bases). The length of the CDR3 is 15 residues. In germline, CDR1 is SGHRS, CDR2 YFSETQ. V gave up 0 bases and J gave up 8 bases, with 15 bases separating them. The CDR3 loop reads CASSLGRSSGDEQFF. In DNA, the CDR3 is TGCGCCAGCAGCTTGGGACGGAGCTCCGGGGATGAGCAGTTCTTC.

This chain uses TRBV19 with TRBJ2-3; 9 nucleotides line up with TRBD2. The CDR3 is made up of 14 amino acids. Germline V CDR1 and CDR2: LNHDA, SQIVND (reference sequence). J was trimmed by 5 bases and V by 5 bases; bases with no gene match: 5. The CDR3 DNA follows: TGTGCCAGTAGTCTAGGACTAGCGATAGATACGCAGTATTTT. It is translated as CASSLGLAIDTQYF.

The CDR3 reads CAWRTTGWGETQYF. The CDR3 nucleotides read TGTGCCTGGAGGACAACAGGTTGGGGTGAGACCCAGTACTTC. The chain links TRBV30 to TRBJ2-5, with D maybe TRBD1 (5 bases). The V end lost 3 bases, the J end lost 5 bases, and 16 bases lay between the germline ends. Germline V lookup: CDR1 GTSNPN, CDR2 SVGIG (reference sequence). The CDR3 runs to 14 residues.

The rearrangement joins TRBV28 to TRBJ2-6; no reliable D call. The CDR3 sequence is 16 residues long. V gave up 7 bases and J gave up 0 bases, with 13 bases separating them. Germline V gene data show CDR1 as MDHEN and CDR2 as SYDVKM. The CDR3 DNA sequence: TGTGCCAGCACCATAACGAGGTACTCTGGGGCCAACGTCCTGACTTTC. Translated, it gives CASTITRYSGANVLTF.

J is TRBJ2-1 and V is TRBV18; 11 nucleotides align to TRBD2. After removal of 3 bases from V and 4 bases from J, the junction contained 2 bases not matched to a gene. The length of the CDR3 is 15 residues. Per germline, CDR1 KGHSH and CDR2 LQKENI. CDR3 region: CASSPTSGTYNEQFF. In DNA, the CDR3 is TGTGCCAGCTCACCGACTAGCGGGACTTACAATGAGCAGTTCTTC.

This clone was recorded once. The chain has TRBV9 and TRBJ2-2; 7 bases fit TRBD2. Germline V gene data show CDR1 as SGDLS and CDR2 as YYNGEE. The CDR3 is 14 residues long. J was trimmed by 0 bases and V by 10 bases; bases with no gene match: 6. CDR3 residues: CACASGANTGELFF. The CDR3 DNA reads as TGTGCCTGCGCTAGCGGAGCGAACACCGGGGAGCTGTTTTTT.

V and J are TRBV4-2 and TRBJ2-7, with TRBD2 matching 10 bases. CDR1 is LGHNA, CDR2 YNFKEQ, per germline. The CDR3 consists of 18 residues. V shed 0 bases and J 2 bases; nucleotides not matched to a gene: 10. CDR3 loop: CASSQEGYSGRYTYEQYF. The CDR3 DNA reads TGTGCCAGCAGCCAAGAGGGGTATAGCGGGAGGTATACCTACGAGCAGTACTTC.

The chain employs TRBV28 and TRBJ1-1; 8 bases are a match to TRBD1. The CDR3 is 14 residues long. The trim removed 5 bases at V and 7 bases at J, leaving 9 bases unmatched. Germline assignment: CDR1 MDHEN and CDR2 SYDVKM. This chain's CDR3 is CASSPPFGQGEAFF. CDR3 nucleotides: TGTGCCAGCAGTCCCCCCTTCGGACAGGGTGAAGCTTTCTTT. Full variable domain (outside the CDR3, taken from reference TRBV28 and TRBJ1-1): DVKVTQSSRYLVKRTGEKVFLECVQDMDHENMFWYRQDPGLGLRLIYFSYDVKMKEKGDIPEGYSVSREKKERFSLILESASTNQTSMYLCASSPPFGQGEAFFGQGTRLTVV.

The chain recombines TRBV7-2 with TRBJ1-5; 8 bases map to TRBD1. Germline CDR1 SGHTA, CDR2 FQGNSA. The CDR3 spans 13 residues. The V segment lost 4 bases and the J segment 9 bases; nucleotides outside the gene matches: 5. The DNA for the CDR3 is TGTGCCAGCAGCTACCAGGGGGCGGGGCCCCAGCATTTT. It encodes CASSYQGAGPQHF.

This chain connects TRBV7-8 to TRBJ1-5; possibly TRBD1 for D (6 bases). V was clipped by 5 bases and J by 2 bases, with 16 bases between them. This CDR3 contains 16 residues. Per the germline V gene, CDR1 is SGHVS and CDR2 is FQNEAQ. CDR3 bases: TGTGCCAGCAGCCCTAAGGGGGGGGCCGGCAATCAGCCCCAGCATTTT. This codes for CASSPKGGAGNQPQHF. The full variable domain, with the rest looked up from reference TRBV7-8 and TRBJ1-5, is GAGVSQSPRYKVAKRGQDVALRCDPISGHVSLFWYQQALGQGPEFLTYFQNEAQLDKSGLPSDRFFAERPEGSVSTLKIQRTQQEDSAVYLCASSPKGGAGNQPQHFGDGTRLSIL.

V gene TRBV27 combines with J gene TRBJ1-5; the D is unclear. The CDR3 contains 15 residues. Trimming took off 5 bases at V and 9 bases at J, with 20 bases between the two ends. Germline V gene data show CDR1 as MNHEY and CDR2 as SMNVEV (reference sequence). Here the CDR3 reads CASSITAMSGMPQHF. CDR3 DNA: TGTGCCAGCAGTATTACAGCCATGTCTGGAATGCCCCAGCATTTT.

The chain carries TRBV5-4 and TRBJ1-2; the D is unclear. The CDR3 totals 13 residues. Germline V gives CDR1 SGHNT, CDR2 YYREEE (reference sequence). V lost 4 bases to trimming and J lost 3 bases, with 10 bases between them. For the CDR3, the DNA is TGTGCCAGCAGCCCCGGGGAGGACTATGGCTACACCTTC. As protein: CASSPGEDYGYTF.

The chain joins TRBV5-4 to TRBJ1-1; 8 nucleotides match TRBD1. CDR1 SGHNT and CDR2 YYREEE come from the germline V gene (reference sequence). After removal of 2 bases from V and 8 bases from J, the junction contained 5 bases not matched to a gene. The CDR3 extends over 13 amino acids. The chain's CDR3 is CASSLDRGPEAFF. CDR3 nucleotide sequence: TGTGCCAGCAGCTTAGACAGGGGCCCCGAAGCTTTCTTT.

The chain recombines TRBV10-3 with TRBJ2-7; D perhaps matches TRBD2 (6 bases). Per the germline V gene, CDR1 is ENHRY and CDR2 is SYGVKD. The CDR3 loop spans 12 amino acids. The V end lost 0 bases, the J end lost 9 bases, and 9 bases lay between the germline ends. CDR3 protein: CAISESTSGQYF. The CDR3 region has the DNA TGTGCCATCAGTGAGTCGACTAGTGGGCAGTACTTC.

The J gene is TRBJ1-1, the V gene TRBV18, with a possible D match to TRBD1 (6 bases). Trimming took off 6 bases at V and 4 bases at J, with 15 bases between the two ends. Per the germline V gene, CDR1 is KGHSH and CDR2 is LQKENI. This CDR3 region has 14 residues. In nucleotides, the CDR3 is TGTGCCAGCTCCACCACCGGACAGACCACTGAAGCTTTCTTT. Translating it yields CASSTTGQTTEAFF. The complete variable domain, with remaining parts taken from reference TRBV18 and TRBJ1-1, reads NAGVMQNPRHLVRRRGQEARLRCSPMKGHSHVYWYRQLPEEGLKFMVYLQKENIIDESGMPKERFSAEFPKEGPSILRIQQVVRGDSAAYFCASSTTGQTTEAFFGQGTRLTVV.

The count of this clone is one. This sequence joins TRBV5-4 and TRBJ2-7; 9 nucleotides line up with TRBD1. In germline, CDR1 is SGHNT, CDR2 YYREEE (reference sequence). The CDR3 length is 15 residues. The trim removed 4 bases at V and 3 bases at J, leaving 8 bases unmatched. The CDR3, as DNA: TGTGCCAGCAGCCGCGTACAGGGGGCTGTCTACGAGCAGTACTTC. The encoded protein is CASSRVQGAVYEQYF. Looking up the rest from reference TRBV5-4 and TRBJ2-7 gives the full variable domain: ETGVTQSPTHLIKTRGQQVTLRCSSQSGHNTVSWYQQALGQGPQFIFQYYREEENGRGNFPPRFSGLQFPNYSSELNVNALELDDSALYLCASSRVQGAVYEQYFGPGTRLTVT.

The chain joins TRBV7-6 to TRBJ1-3; D might be TRBD1 (5 bases). This CDR3 has 17 residues. Germline CDR1 reads SGHVS; CDR2 reads FNYEAQ. Trimming took off 4 bases at V and 0 bases at J, with 16 bases between the two ends. The CDR3 nucleotides are TGTGCCAGCAGCTCTTGGGGGGGAGCCAACTCTGGAAACACCATATATTTT. It codes for CASSSWGGANSGNTIYF.

The gene calls are TRBV5-1 and TRBJ2-7, with TRBD1 matching over 11 bases. Trimming at V came to 3 bases and at J to 2 bases, leaving 10 bases not matched to a gene. Germline values: CDR1 SGHRS, CDR2 YFSETQ. The CDR3 is made up of 17 amino acids. The CDR3 DNA is TGCGCCAGCAGCTGGGCCCCGCTGGGACAGGGGGCCTACGAGCAGTACTTC. Amino acid sequence: CASSWAPLGQGAYEQYF.

DNA of the CDR3: TGTGCCACCAGCGGGACAGGGTACAATGAGCAGTTCTTC. Protein product: CATSGTGYNEQFF. The chain uses TRBV15 and TRBJ2-1; TRBD1 matches at 9 bases. J gave up 4 bases and V 5 bases, and 0 bases lay outside the gene matches. The germline V gene encodes CDR1 LNHNV and CDR2 YYDKDF (reference sequence). The CDR3 is 13 amino acids.

This chain joins TRBV6-4 and TRBJ2-3, with D possibly being TRBD2 (6 bases). Germline V CDR1 and CDR2: MRHNA, SNTAGT. With 3 bases removed from V and 6 bases from J, the gap between germline ends came to 10 bases. The CDR3 runs to 13 residues. The CDR3 nucleotides read TGTGCCAGCAGTGAAGGCCTAGCGGATACGCAGTATTTT. This sequence encodes CASSEGLADTQYF.

The gene calls are TRBV5-1 and TRBJ2-2, with TRBD1 identical over 8 bases. Germline V gene lookup returns CDR1 SGHRS and CDR2 YFSETQ. Trimming at V came to 1 base and at J to 4 bases, leaving 9 bases not matched to a gene. The CDR3 runs 17 residues. CDR3 residues: CASSLRQGRGLTGELFF. The CDR3 nucleotides are TGCGCCAGCAGCTTGCGACAGGGGCGCGGTCTCACCGGGGAGCTGTTTTTT.

The chain is built from TRBV10-2 and TRBJ1-1; TRBD1 might be the D (6 bases). CDR1 is WSHSY, CDR2 SAAADI, per germline. With 8 bases removed from V and 3 bases from J, the gap between germline ends came to 10 bases. The CDR3 is 12 amino acids. Written as DNA, the CDR3 is TGCGCCAGCGGACCAGGGGACACTGAAGCTTTCTTT. It specifies CASGPGDTEAFF.

V usage is TRBV2 and J usage is TRBJ1-2, with D possibly being TRBD1 (6 bases). The CDR3 has 13 residues. CDR1 and CDR2 from the germline V gene are SNHLY and FYNNEI. Trimming removed 6 bases from V and 1 base from J, with 9 bases in between. The CDR3 DNA is TGTGCCAGCAGATCAGGGGTTAACTATGGCTACACCTTC. Translation gives CASRSGVNYGYTF.

The chain carries TRBV28 and TRBJ1-1; D is ambiguous. The germline V and J ends were trimmed by 1 base and 4 bases, with 13 bases remaining between them. The CDR3 extends over 15 amino acids. Germline CDR1 and CDR2: MDHEN and SYDVKM. CDR3 loop: CASSLLPQAVTEAFF. The CDR3 DNA sequence: TGTGCCAGCAGTTTATTGCCGCAGGCCGTCACTGAAGCTTTCTTT.

V usage is TRBV5-4 and J usage is TRBJ1-2; 8 nucleotides align to TRBD1. The V gene's germline CDR1 is SGHNT and CDR2 YYREEE (reference sequence). Trimming took 4 bases from V and 0 from J; bases not matched to a gene: 8. CDR3 length: 16 amino acids. In DNA form, the CDR3 reads TGTGCCAGCAGCCGGGGAGGGACAGGAGCTAACTATGGCTACACCTTC. This codes for CASSRGGTGANYGYTF.

This chain joins TRBV18 and TRBJ2-5; 10 bases align to TRBD2. With 1 base clipped from V and 5 bases from J, the junction kept 7 bases outside the gene matches. The CDR3 runs 16 residues. The germline CDR1 and CDR2 sequences are KGHSH and LQKENI. The CDR3 nucleotides are TGTGCCAGCTCACCACGCTCTAGCGGGAGAGGTGAGACCCAGTACTTC. Translated: CASSPRSSGRGETQYF.

The V gene is TRBV19, the J gene TRBJ2-7; D is unclear. Deletions cut 0 bases from V and 6 bases from J, with 6 bases between. The CDR3 loop spans 12 amino acids. Germline values: CDR1 LNHDA, CDR2 SQIVND (reference sequence). CDR3 amino acids: CASSIEGAEQYF. The CDR3 DNA follows: TGTGCCAGTAGTATAGAAGGAGCCGAGCAGTACTTC. The entire variable domain, with the rest obtained from reference TRBV19 and TRBJ2-7, is as follows: DGGITQSPKYLFRKEGQNVTLSCEQNLNHDAMYWYRQDPGQGLRLIYYSQIVNDFQKGDIAEGYSVSREKKESFPLTVTSAQKNPTAFYLCASSIEGAEQYFGPGTRLTVT.